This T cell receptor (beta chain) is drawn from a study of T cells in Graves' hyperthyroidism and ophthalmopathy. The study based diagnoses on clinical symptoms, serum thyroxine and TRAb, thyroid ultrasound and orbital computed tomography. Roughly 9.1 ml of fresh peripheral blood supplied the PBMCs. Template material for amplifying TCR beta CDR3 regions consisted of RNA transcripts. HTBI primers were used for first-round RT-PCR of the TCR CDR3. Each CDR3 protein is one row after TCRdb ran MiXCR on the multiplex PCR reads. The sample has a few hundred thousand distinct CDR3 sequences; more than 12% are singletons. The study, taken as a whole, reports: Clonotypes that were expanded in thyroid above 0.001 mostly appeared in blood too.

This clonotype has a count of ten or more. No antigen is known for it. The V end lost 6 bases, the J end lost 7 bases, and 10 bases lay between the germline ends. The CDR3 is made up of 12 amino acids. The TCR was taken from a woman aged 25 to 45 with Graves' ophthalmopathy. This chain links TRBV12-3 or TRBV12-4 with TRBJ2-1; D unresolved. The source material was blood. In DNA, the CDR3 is TGTGCCAGCAGATACACAGATAATGAGCAGTTCTTC. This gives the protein CASRYTDNEQFF.